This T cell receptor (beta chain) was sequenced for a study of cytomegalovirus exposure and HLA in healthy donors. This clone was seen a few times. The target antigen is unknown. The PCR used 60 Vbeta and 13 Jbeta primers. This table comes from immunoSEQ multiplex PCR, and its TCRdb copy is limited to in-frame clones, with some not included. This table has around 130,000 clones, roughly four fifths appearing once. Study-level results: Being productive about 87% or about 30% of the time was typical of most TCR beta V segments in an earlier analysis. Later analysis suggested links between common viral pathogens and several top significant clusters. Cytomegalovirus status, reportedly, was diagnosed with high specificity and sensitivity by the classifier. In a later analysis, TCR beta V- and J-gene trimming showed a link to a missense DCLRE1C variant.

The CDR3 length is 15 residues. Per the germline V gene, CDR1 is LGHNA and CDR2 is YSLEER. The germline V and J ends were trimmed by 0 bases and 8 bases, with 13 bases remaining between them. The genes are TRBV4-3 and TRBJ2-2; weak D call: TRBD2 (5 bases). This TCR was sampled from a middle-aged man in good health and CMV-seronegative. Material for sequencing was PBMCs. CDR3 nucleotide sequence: TGCGCCAGCAGCCAAGAGGGTCGGACTGGAGGGGAGCTGTTTTTT. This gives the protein CASSQEGRTGGELFF.